Below are 12 T cell receptor beta chains sequenced from a single sample in a study of T cells in women clearing cervical HPV infection. Profiling relied on immunoSEQ multiplex PCR, and the TCRdb table lists in-frame clones only, not all of them. The listing records more than 30,000 clones. Sequencing was performed on blood buffy coat. These receptors originate from a woman between 18 and 70 years old with a cervical HPV16 infection that either progressed to CIN3+ or cleared (not recorded which).

A note on this clone: The CDR3 end is not reached by the read, which stops 3 residues before it; the germline J gene fills it in. The chain joins TRBV20-1 to TRBJ1-3; TRBD1 matches 7 bases. The germline gives CDR1 DFQATT, CDR2 SNEGSKA (reference sequence). The CDR3 totals 14 residues. The trim removed 2 bases at V and 8 bases at J, leaving 9 bases unmatched. CDR3 DNA, as far as it was read: TGCAGTGCTAGAAAAACGGGACAGTCGGACACC. It is translated as CSARKTGQSDT. In full, the CDR3 reads CSARKTGQSDTIYF.

Details on this clone: The read terminates 3 residues before the CDR3 end, so the remaining end is supplied by the germline J gene. This rearrangement joins TRBV18 to TRBJ1-5, with TRBD1 matching over 10 bases. The CDR3 totals 15 residues. After removal of 2 bases from V and 8 bases from J, the junction contained 6 bases not matched to a gene. CDR1 and CDR2 (germline): KGHSH, LQKENI. CDR3 DNA (partial): TGTGCCAGCTCACCAGGACAGGGGGAGGTGGAGCCC. Translated: CASSPGQGEVEP. The entire CDR3 sequence reads CASSPGQGEVEPQHF.

For this clone: The CDR3 end is not reached by the read, which stops 3 residues before it; the germline J gene fills it in. J is TRBJ2-7 and V is TRBV4-1; 12 bases align to TRBD1. CDR3 size: 16 residues. V dropped 0 bases and J dropped 3; count of bases not matched to a gene: 3. Germline assignment: CDR1 MGHRA and CDR2 YSYEKL. The CDR3 here is CASSQDRDRGHYEQYF. CDR3 bases read: TGCGCCAGCAGCCAAGATAGGGACAGGGGGCACTACGAG.

Note on this clone: The read finishes 3 residues shy of the CDR3 end, and the germline J gene is used to complete it. The V call is TRBV2, the J call TRBJ1-5; D remains unclear. V was cut by 6 bases and J by 6 bases, with 12 bases left in between. The CDR3 is 13 residues long. Germline CDR1 SNHLY, CDR2 FYNNEI. The CDR3 is CASSETPFQPQHF. CDR3 DNA (partial): TGTGCCAGCAGCGAAACTCCCTTTCAGCCC.

Turning to this clone: The missing CDR3 end, 3 residues past where the read stops, is filled in from the germline J gene. The chain carries TRBV19 and TRBJ1-1, with D maybe TRBD1 (5 bases). Trimming pared 8 bases from V and 3 bases from J, leaving 16 bases between. CDR3 size: 14 residues. Germline V lookup: CDR1 LNHDA, CDR2 SQIVND (reference sequence). The sequenced part of the CDR3 DNA is TGTGCCAGTTCAGGCGGGGCGGAGGACACTGAA. It yields the protein CASSGGAEDTE. The entire CDR3 sequence reads CASSGGAEDTEAFF.

In the case of this clone: Coverage ceases 3 residues before the CDR3 finishes, and the germline J gene fills in the end. This same CDR3 is encoded by further DNA sequences in the sample. V usage is TRBV20-1 and J usage is TRBJ1-5; 9 bases are shared with TRBD1. This CDR3 has 14 amino acids. Germline trimming cut 0 bases from V and 5 bases from J; bases unmatched to any gene: 2. The germline V gene has CDR1 DFQATT and CDR2 SNEGSKA (reference sequence). The sequenced part of the CDR3 DNA is TGCAGTGCTAGAGATGACAGGGGGGATCAGCCC. As protein: CSARDDRGDQP. The entire CDR3 sequence reads CSARDDRGDQPQHF.

Notes on this clone: The CDR3 end is not reached by the read, which stops 3 residues before it; the germline J gene fills it in. V and J are TRBV6-2 or TRBV6-3 and TRBJ2-7, with 8 bases aligning to TRBD2. The CDR3 consists of 14 residues. The V gene end was trimmed by 7 bases and the J gene end by 6 bases; junction bases not matched to a gene: 11. The germline V gene encodes CDR1 MNHEY and CDR2 SVGEGT. The CDR3 bases that were read are TGTGCCAGCACCCGCAGCGGGAGCATGGGCGAG. Protein sequence: CASTRSGSMGE. The whole CDR3 region reads CASTRSGSMGEQYF.

About this clone: The sequenced fragment ends 3 residues before the CDR3 boundary, so the rest is inferred from the germline J gene. This chain links TRBV7-3 with TRBJ2-1, with TRBD2 matching over 7 bases. This CDR3 comprises 14 residues. Germline-derived CDR1 and CDR2 are SGHTA and FQGTGA. Losses at the gene ends were 1 base for V and 6 bases for J; bases not matched to a gene: 3. The CDR3 region is CASSLSGSGNEQFF. CDR3 DNA, as far as it was read: TGTGCCAGCAGCTTAAGCGGGAGCGGCAATGAG.

For this clone: Mismatch with germline at one junction end may stem from a read error. The CDR3 is cut off 3 residues early in the read; its end comes from the germline J gene. This sample includes further DNA sequences coding for the same CDR3. The gene calls are TRBV30 and TRBJ1-3, with 8 bases that match TRBD1. The germline V gene encodes CDR1 GTSNPN and CDR2 SVGIG (reference sequence). The CDR3 is 16 amino acids. This chain's CDR3 is CAWRYQGAYSGNTIYF. The CDR3 bases that were read are TGTGCCTGGAGATATCAGGGGGCTTATTCTGGAAACACG.

To note about this clone: The read is 3 residues too short to cover the CDR3 end, so that end is filled in from the germline J gene. The chain uses TRBV28 and TRBJ2-2; D possibly corresponds to TRBD1 (5 bases). Germline V CDR1 and CDR2: MDHEN, SYDVKM. V was cut by 4 bases and J by 5 bases, with 14 bases left in between. This CDR3 spans 15 amino acids. The covered CDR3 bases are TGTGCCAGCAGTTCACTTGACAGAACAACCGGGGAG. Its translation is CASSSLDRTTGE. The complete CDR3 reads CASSSLDRTTGELFF.

On this clone: The sequence runs out 3 residues before the end of the CDR3; the remainder is reconstructed from the germline J gene. This sequence joins TRBV5-1 and TRBJ1-4, with 10 bases lining up with TRBD1. The ends lost 1 base at V and 8 bases at J; junction bases unmatched: 8. The CDR3 runs 16 residues. Germline loops: CDR1 SGHRS, CDR2 YFSETQ. This CDR3 reads CASSLRGTGDREKLFF. The sequenced CDR3 bases are TGCGCCAGCAGCTTGAGAGGGACAGGGGACAGGGAAAAA.

Turning to this clone: The read comes to an end 3 residues before the CDR3 does, leaving the germline J gene to fill in the end. V is TRBV6-2 or TRBV6-3 and J is TRBJ2-3; TRBD1 matches at 7 bases. The CDR3 totals 16 residues. Germline V gives CDR1 MNHEY, CDR2 SVGEGT. The CDR3 sequence is CASRDPLGQRKGTQYF. The covered CDR3 bases are TGTGCCAGCAGGGACCCCCTGGGACAGAGGAAGGGGACG.